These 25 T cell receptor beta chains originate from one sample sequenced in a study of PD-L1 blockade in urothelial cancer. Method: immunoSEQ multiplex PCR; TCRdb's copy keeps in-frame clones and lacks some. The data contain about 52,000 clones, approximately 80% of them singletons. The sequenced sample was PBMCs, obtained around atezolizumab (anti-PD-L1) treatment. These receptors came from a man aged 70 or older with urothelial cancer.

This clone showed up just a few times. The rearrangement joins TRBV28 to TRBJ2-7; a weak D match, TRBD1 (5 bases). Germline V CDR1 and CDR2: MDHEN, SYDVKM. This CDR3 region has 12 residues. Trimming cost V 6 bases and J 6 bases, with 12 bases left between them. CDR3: CASSTTVLEQYF. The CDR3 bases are TGTGCCAGCAGCACGACAGTGCTCGAGCAGTACTTC.

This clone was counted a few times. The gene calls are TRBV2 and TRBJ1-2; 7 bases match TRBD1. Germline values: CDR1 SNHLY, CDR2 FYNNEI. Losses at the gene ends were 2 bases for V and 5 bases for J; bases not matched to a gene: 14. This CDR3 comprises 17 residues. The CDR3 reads CASSEFEGQLPGYGYTF. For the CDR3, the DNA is TGTGCCAGCAGTGAATTCGAGGGACAGCTCCCGGGATATGGCTACACCTTC. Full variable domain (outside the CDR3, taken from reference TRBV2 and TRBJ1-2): EPEVTQTPSHQVTQMGQEVILRCVPISNHLYFYWYRQILGQKVEFLVSFYNNEISEKSEIFDDQFSVERPDGSNFTLKIRSTKLEDSAMYFCASSEFEGQLPGYGYTFGSGTRLTVV.

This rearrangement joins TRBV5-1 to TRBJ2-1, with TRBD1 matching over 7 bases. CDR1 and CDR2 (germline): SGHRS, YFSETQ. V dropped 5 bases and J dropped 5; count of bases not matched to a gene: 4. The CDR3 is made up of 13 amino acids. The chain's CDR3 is CASRKGTDNEQFF. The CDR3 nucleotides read TGCGCCAGCAGAAAGGGGACAGACAATGAGCAGTTCTTC.

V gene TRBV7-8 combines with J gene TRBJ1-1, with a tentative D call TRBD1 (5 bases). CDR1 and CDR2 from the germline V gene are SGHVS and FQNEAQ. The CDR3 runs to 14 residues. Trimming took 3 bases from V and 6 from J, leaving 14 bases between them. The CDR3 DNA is TGTGCCAGCAGCTTCAGGGCTCATGAACCTGAAGCTTTCTTT. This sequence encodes CASSFRAHEPEAFF.

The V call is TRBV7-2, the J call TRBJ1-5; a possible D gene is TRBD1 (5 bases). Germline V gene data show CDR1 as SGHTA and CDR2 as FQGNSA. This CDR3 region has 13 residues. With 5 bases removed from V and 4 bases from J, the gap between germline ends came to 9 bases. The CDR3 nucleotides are TGTGCCAGCAGCCAGGGCAGGAATCAGCCCCAGCATTTT. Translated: CASSQGRNQPQHF.

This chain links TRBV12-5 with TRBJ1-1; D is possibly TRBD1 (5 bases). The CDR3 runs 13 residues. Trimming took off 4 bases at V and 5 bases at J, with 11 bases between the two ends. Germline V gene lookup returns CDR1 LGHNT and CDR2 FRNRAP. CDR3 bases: TGTGCTAGTGGTTCCGCAGGGTTGACTGAAGCTTTCTTT. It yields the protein CASGSAGLTEAFF.

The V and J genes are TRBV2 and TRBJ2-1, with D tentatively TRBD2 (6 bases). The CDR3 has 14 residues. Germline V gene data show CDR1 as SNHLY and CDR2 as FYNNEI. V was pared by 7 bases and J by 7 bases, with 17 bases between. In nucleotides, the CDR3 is TGTGCCAGCAACGAGGGGTACGCGGGAAATGAGCAGTTCTTC. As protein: CASNEGYAGNEQFF.

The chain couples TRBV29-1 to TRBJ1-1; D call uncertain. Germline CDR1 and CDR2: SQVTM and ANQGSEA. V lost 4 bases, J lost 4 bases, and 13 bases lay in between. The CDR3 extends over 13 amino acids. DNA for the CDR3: TGCAGCGTTGGTGTTTGGGCGAGCACTGAAGCTTTCTTT. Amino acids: CSVGVWASTEAFF.

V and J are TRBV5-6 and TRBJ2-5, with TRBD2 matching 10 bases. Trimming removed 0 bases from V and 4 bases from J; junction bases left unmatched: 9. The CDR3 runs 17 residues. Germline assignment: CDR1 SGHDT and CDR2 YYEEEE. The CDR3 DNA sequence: TGTGCCAGCAGCTTGGAGATCAGCGGGAGGGCCGGAGAGACCCAGTACTTC. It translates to CASSLEISGRAGETQYF.

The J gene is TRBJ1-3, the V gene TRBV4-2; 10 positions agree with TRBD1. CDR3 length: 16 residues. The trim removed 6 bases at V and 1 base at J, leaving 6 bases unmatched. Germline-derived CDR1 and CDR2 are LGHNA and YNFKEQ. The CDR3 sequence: CASRLTGGNSGNTIYF. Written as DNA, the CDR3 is TGTGCCAGCAGGTTGACAGGGGGCAATTCTGGAAACACCATATATTTT.

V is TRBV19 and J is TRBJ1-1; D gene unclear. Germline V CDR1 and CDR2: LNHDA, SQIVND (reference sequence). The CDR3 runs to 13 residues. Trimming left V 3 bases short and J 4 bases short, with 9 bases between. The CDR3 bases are TGTGCCAGTAGTATGAATGGAGTCACTGAAGCTTTCTTT. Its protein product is CASSMNGVTEAFF. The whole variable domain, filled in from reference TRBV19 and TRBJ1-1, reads DGGITQSPKYLFRKEGQNVTLSCEQNLNHDAMYWYRQDPGQGLRLIYYSQIVNDFQKGDIAEGYSVSREKKESFPLTVTSAQKNPTAFYLCASSMNGVTEAFFGQGTRLTVV.

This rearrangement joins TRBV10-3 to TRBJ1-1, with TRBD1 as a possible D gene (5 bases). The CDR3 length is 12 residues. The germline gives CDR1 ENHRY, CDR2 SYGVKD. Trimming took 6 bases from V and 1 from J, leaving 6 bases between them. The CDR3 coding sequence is TGTGCCATCAGCCAGGGGAACACTGAAGCTTTCTTT. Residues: CAISQGNTEAFF.

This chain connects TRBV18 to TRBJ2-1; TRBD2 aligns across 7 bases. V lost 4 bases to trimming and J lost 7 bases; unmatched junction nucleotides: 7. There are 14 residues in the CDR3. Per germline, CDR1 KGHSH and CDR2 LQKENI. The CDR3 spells CASSLVTSWNEQFF. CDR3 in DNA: TGTGCCAGCTCACTTGTGACTAGCTGGAATGAGCAGTTCTTC. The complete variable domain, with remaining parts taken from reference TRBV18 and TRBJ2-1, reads NAGVMQNPRHLVRRRGQEARLRCSPMKGHSHVYWYRQLPEEGLKFMVYLQKENIIDESGMPKERFSAEFPKEGPSILRIQQVVRGDSAAYFCASSLVTSWNEQFFGPGTRLTVL.

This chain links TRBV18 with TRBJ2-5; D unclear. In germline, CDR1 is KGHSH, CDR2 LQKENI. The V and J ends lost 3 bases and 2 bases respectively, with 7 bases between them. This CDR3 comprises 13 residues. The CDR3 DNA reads TGTGCCAGCTCACCGAACAGTCAAGAGACCCAGTACTTC. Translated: CASSPNSQETQYF.

The CDR3 coding sequence is TGCGCCAGCAGCCAAGACACAGGGCCAGCCTACGAGCAGTACTTC. It is translated as CASSQDTGPAYEQYF. The rearrangement joins TRBV4-3 to TRBJ2-7; D might be TRBD1 (6 bases). This CDR3 comprises 15 residues. Germline V lookup: CDR1 LGHNA, CDR2 YSLEER. Between the trimmed V and J ends, which lost 0 bases and 2 bases, there was a span of 11 bases.

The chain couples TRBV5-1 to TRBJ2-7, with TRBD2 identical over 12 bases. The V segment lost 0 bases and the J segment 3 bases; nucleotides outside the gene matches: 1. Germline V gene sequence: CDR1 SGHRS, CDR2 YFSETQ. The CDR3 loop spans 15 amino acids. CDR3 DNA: TGCGCCAGCAGCTTGGGACTAGCGGGGGTCTACGAGCAGTACTTC. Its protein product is CASSLGLAGVYEQYF.

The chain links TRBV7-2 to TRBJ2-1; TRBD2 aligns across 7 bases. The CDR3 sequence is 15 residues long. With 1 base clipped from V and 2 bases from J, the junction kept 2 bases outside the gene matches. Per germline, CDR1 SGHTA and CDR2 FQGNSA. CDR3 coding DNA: TGTGCCAGCAGCTTAGTGGGGACTACCTACAATGAGCAGTTCTTC. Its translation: CASSLVGTTYNEQFF. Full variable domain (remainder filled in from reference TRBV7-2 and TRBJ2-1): GAGVSQSPSNKVTEKGKDVELRCDPISGHTALYWYRQSLGQGLEFLIYFQGNSAPDKSGLPSDRFSAERTGGSVSTLTIQRTQQEDSAVYLCASSLVGTTYNEQFFGPGTRLTVL.

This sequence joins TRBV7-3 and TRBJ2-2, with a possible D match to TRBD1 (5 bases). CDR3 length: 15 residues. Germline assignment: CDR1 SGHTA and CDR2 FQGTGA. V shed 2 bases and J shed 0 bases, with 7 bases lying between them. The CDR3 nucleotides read TGTGCCAGCAGCTTAGCAGGGTCGAACACCGGGGAGCTGTTTTTT. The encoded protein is CASSLAGSNTGELFF.

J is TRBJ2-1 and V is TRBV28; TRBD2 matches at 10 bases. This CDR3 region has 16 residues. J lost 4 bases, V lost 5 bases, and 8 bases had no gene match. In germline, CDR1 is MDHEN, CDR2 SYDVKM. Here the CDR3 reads CASSPPSGRSYNEQFF. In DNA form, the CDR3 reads TGTGCCAGCAGTCCACCTAGCGGGAGATCGTACAATGAGCAGTTCTTC.

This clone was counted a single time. The CDR3 is CASSRGQATDTQYF. The CDR3, as DNA: TGTGCCAGCAGTCGAGGACAGGCCACAGATACGCAGTATTTT. The rearrangement uses TRBV6-6 and TRBJ2-3; 7 bases match TRBD1. CDR1 is MNHNY and CDR2 is SVGAGI in the germline V gene (reference sequence). With V trimmed by 5 bases and J by 2 bases, 4 bases remained unmatched. This CDR3 comprises 14 residues.

CDR3 DNA sequence: TGCGCCAGCAGTGAGGCCGGGGTTAGGATGGGCTACACCTTC. Residues: CASSEAGVRMGYTF. The chain uses TRBV10-2 and TRBJ1-2; D is ambiguous. This CDR3 has 14 amino acids. With 2 bases removed from V and 8 bases from J, the gap between germline ends came to 15 bases. Germline V gives CDR1 WSHSY, CDR2 SAAADI.

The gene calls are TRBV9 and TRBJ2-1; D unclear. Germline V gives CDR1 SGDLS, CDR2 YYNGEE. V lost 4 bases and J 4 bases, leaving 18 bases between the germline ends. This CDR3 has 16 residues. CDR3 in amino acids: CASSPSTLLGYNEQFF. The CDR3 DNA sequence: TGTGCCAGCAGCCCTTCGACTCTCTTAGGATACAATGAGCAGTTCTTC. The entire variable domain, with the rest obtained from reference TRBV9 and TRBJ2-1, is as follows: DSGVTQTPKHLITATGQRVTLRCSPRSGDLSVYWYQQSLDQGLQFLIQYYNGEERAKGNILERFSAQQFPDLHSELNLSSLELGDSALYFCASSPSTLLGYNEQFFGPGTRLTVL.

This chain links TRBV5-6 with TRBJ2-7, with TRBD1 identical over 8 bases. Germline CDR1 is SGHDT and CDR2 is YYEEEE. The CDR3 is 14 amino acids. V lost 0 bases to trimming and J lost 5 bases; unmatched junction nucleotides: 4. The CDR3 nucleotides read TGTGCCAGCAGCTTGGGTGGACAGGGAGACGAGCAGTACTTC. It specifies CASSLGGQGDEQYF.

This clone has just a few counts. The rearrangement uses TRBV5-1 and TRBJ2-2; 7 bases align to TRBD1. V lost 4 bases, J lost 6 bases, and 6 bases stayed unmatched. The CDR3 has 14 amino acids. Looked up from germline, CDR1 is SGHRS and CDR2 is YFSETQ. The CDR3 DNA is TGCGCCAGCAGCGACAGGGCACAGGCCGGGGAGCTGTTTTTT. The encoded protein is CASSDRAQAGELFF.

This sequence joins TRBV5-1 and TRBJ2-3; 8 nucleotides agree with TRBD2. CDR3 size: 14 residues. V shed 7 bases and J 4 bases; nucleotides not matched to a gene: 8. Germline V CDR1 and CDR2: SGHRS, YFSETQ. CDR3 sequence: CASGSGRRADTQYF. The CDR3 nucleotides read TGCGCCAGCGGGAGCGGGAGAAGGGCAGATACGCAGTATTTT. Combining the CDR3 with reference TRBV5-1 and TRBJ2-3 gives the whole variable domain KAGVTQTPRYLIKTRGQQVTLSCSPISGHRSVSWYQQTPGQGLQFLFEYFSETQRNKGNFPGRFSGRQFSNSRSEMNVSTLELGDSALYLCASGSGRRADTQYFGPGTRLTVL.